This T cell receptor beta chain appears in the sequencing data of a study of blood T cell repertoires in COVID-19. Overall study context: COVID-19 samples from acute and convalescent phases originated in the United States, Italy and Spain.

TCRdb keeps only in-frame clones here, not all; method: immunoSEQ multiplex PCR. This sample yields a few hundred thousand clones, of which approximately 83% are seen a single time; roughly 4% belongs to the top ten. The CDR3 consists of 14 residues. CDR1 and CDR2 (germline): SGHTA, FQGTGA. V shed 3 bases, J shed 4 bases, and the junction held 3 bases outside the gene matches. The chain has TRBV7-3 and TRBJ2-5; 9 bases agree with TRBD1. Sequencing was carried out using PBMCs or T cells enriched from blood (not recorded which). The TCR sequence derives from a woman aged 25 to 39 who had recovered from COVID-19. Written as DNA, the CDR3 is TGTGCCAGCAGCTTCGCGGGACAGGGAGAGACCCAGTACTTC. Protein product: CASSFAGQGETQYF.